The TCR beta chain described here comes from a study of early T cells in non-severe SARS-CoV-2 infection. Overall study context: The input, bulk RNA from unsorted whole blood, was sequenced, and chains were unpaired.

Notes on the study in general: Private and CD4 specificities were missed by VDJdb matching, skewed to anti-spike CD8.

The TCR library protocol was used to attach unique molecular identifiers. These identifiers were attached to individual cDNA molecules. Each CDR3 protein is one row after TCRdb ran MiXCR on the 5' RACE reads. The repertoire holds under 75,000 distinct CDR3 sequences, with 12% as singletons. On this clonotype itself: Its antigen is currently unknown.

In germline, CDR1 is SGHAT, CDR2 FQNNGV. V shed 6 bases, J shed 2 bases, and the junction held 6 bases outside the gene matches. The CDR3 has 15 residues. The TCR comes from an adult who was a healthcare worker with PCR-confirmed SARS-CoV-2 infection or an uninfected control (not recorded which). Sequenced: whole blood. The chain recombines TRBV11-2 with TRBJ1-2; 10 nucleotides line up with TRBD1. The CDR3 sequence is CASRRPGQGNYGYTF. DNA of the CDR3: TGTGCCAGCAGACGACCGGGACAGGGGAACTATGGCTACACCTTC.